The following is a T cell receptor beta chain sequence with its context. The antigen is unknown. The CDR3 covers 15 residues. Germline V gives CDR1 ENHRY, CDR2 SYGVKD. Trimming pared 3 bases from V and 0 bases from J, leaving 10 bases between. These data come from a study of T cells in Graves' hyperthyroidism and ophthalmopathy. Study-wide points: Blood also showed most of the thyroid clonotypes that were expanded above 0.001. A 13 V-J model separated ophthalmopathy from stable hyperthyroidism.

Uncontrolled infection, other autoimmune disease, pregnancy or lactation excluded patients. TCR beta CDR3 sequences were amplified from RNA transcripts. Primed by the HTBI set, a first-round RT-PCR was run on the TCR CDR3. Via MiXCR, TCRdb re-called the multiplex PCR reads, giving one row per CDR3 protein. This table has about 420,000 distinct CDR3 sequences, around a sixth appearing once. This receptor was obtained from a woman aged 18-35 years with Graves' hyperthyroidism. The V gene is TRBV10-3, the J gene TRBJ2-3; D possibly uses TRBD1 or TRBD2 (6 bases each). The sample taken for sequencing was blood. CDR3 DNA sequence: TGTGCCATCAGTGATGGGGGGCGAAGCACAGATACGCAGTATTTT. Its translation is CAISDGGRSTDTQYF.